This T cell receptor beta chain was identified during a study of T-cell reconstitution after alpha-beta-depleted transplantation in children (dated by TCRdb to about 2016). In terms of the full investigation: Using TCR repertoire profiling, the study followed T-cell immune reconstitution in a quantitative way in children after TCRalphabeta/CD19-depleted allogeneic hematopoietic cell transplantation.

This specimen's treatment or condition label, per the study, means: allogeneic hematopoietic cell transplantation with graft depleted of TCRalphabeta T cells and CD19 B cells. TCRalphabeta/CD19-depleted allogeneic hematopoietic cell grafts were given to the transplant recipients, all of whom were children. V is pared back by 5 bases and J by 5 bases, with 13 bases lying between the germline termini. The CDR3 starts with the cysteine, ends with the phenylalanine, and has 14 residues. The read is trimmed to its CDR3 DNA, 42 bases read in frame from base 1. The protocol used for the library was PCR. Sequencing took place on an Illumina HiSeq 2500. Molecular barcoding was employed in the preparation of TCR libraries, with unique molecular identifiers being used to normalize TCRbeta repertoire quantification. TCRdb reanalyzed the raw reads on its own, using fastp at Q25 for trimming and MiXCR for clone calling, and kept in-frame beta chains. Each CDR3 protein gets just one entry, which takes the most common genes and DNA from the rows behind it. Counted in this sample were hundreds of thousands of distinct CDR3 sequences; roughly 17% of them appeared once. About 32% of the sample is taken by the ten largest.

Points the paper makes about the study in general: The apparently early recovery of alphabetaT-cell counts about two months after transplant reportedly depended on only several hundred rapidly expanded clones that came from non-depleted graft cells. Over the following months the frequencies of hyperexpanded clones went down, and after one year T-cell counts and TCRbeta diversity were mostly credited to newly produced T cells. In some patients, high TCRbeta diversity at day 60 was attributed to recipient T cells and intrathymic progenitors that had survived conditioning.

About this clonotype itself: Its antigen specificity is not known. Base qualities are not provided; no much larger clone lies one nucleotide away.

Sequenced here: PBMCs, mostly from graft donor cells, sampled 360 days after TCRalphabeta/CD19-depleted stem cell transplant. The chain is encoded by TRBV12-3 or TRBV12-4 joined to TRBJ2-1, with the D gene not confidently named. The TCR comes from a boy under two years old who had a stem cell transplant for Wiskott-Aldrich syndrome, so the T cells may come from the graft donor. CDR3 region: CASSHRVVNNEQFF. In nucleotides, the sequence is TGTGCCAGCAGTCACCGAGTAGTGAACAATGAGCAGTTCTTC.